The 2 T cell receptor beta chains presented below share a single source sample, sequenced in a study of human T cells and chemical hapten exposure. MiXCR, run by TCRdb on the RACE reads, gives a single entry per CDR3 protein. The table includes approximately 87,000 distinct CDR3 sequences, over 10% detected once. The sample's time point: patch test 2, 6 weeks after DPC sensitization. Stated treatment: therapeutic diphenylcyclopropenone sensitization with weekly scalp DPC. Source: whole blood, taken in connection with sensitization to the hapten diphenylcyclopropenone (DPC). The receptor source for this set is a woman aged 40-49 years with alopecia areata. Some clones in this sample may be carry-over from other donors' samples.

This clonotype was counted only a few times. V is TRBV29-1 and J is TRBJ2-7, with D perhaps matching TRBD1 or TRBD2 (5 bases each). Trimming shortened V by 4 bases and J by 3 bases, and 13 bases separated the two germline ends. Germline CDR1 is SQVTM and CDR2 is ANQGSEA. The CDR3 loop spans 13 amino acids. For the CDR3, the DNA is TGCAGCGTTGTAGGTCGGGACCTCTACGAGCAGTACTTC. The encoded protein is CSVVGRDLYEQYF.

The CDR3, as DNA: TGTGCCAGCAGCCGGGGAGCGGGAGGGATTGGTACGCAGTATTTT. Amino acids: CASSRGAGGIGTQYF. The chain uses TRBV7-2 and TRBJ2-3; 10 positions match TRBD2. Germline V gene lookup returns CDR1 SGHTA and CDR2 FQGNSA. V lost 5 bases and J lost 8; bases outside the gene matches: 10. The CDR3 length is 15 residues.